This entry describes one T cell receptor (beta chain). Its binding antigen is unknown. No much larger clone exists at a distance of one base, and base qualities are not known. The source of the sample is a study of technical replicates of blood from several donors (dated by TCRdb to 2016 to 2017). Preparation of the library involved the immunoSEQ multiplex PCR assay. TCRdb holds this immuneACCESS table with in-frame rearrangements only. Some clones are missing; in checked studies, unresolved V genes explain under half, and the rest has no known cause. This sample holds over 85,000 clones; 85% to 95% were observed only once. The top ten clones comprise more than 0.2% of the sample. The sample taken for sequencing was T cells isolated from PBMCs. This clonotype was sampled from a human donor in good health.

The CDR3 corresponds to CASSLVQGGNTIYF. At the DNA level, the sequence is TGTGCCAGCAGCTTGGTCCAGGGGGGAAACACCATATATTTT. The chain joins TRBV5-8 to TRBJ1-3; a tentative D call is TRBD1 (6 bases match). From its cysteine to its phenylalanine, the CDR3 spans 14 amino acids. The CDR3 DNA has 42 bases and is translated from base 1. CDR1 and CDR2, looked up from the germline V gene, are SGHTS and YDEGEE. Deletion took 0 bases off V and 4 bases off J, with a span of 8 bases between the germline ends.